This T cell receptor (beta chain) came from a study of response to subunit inactivated influenza vaccine. Study-wide results and limits: The authors put forward the suggestion that each seasonal influenza vaccination may bring in only a limited number of new T cells.

A note on this clonotype: Its antigen is as yet unknown.

MiXCR, run by TCRdb on the RT-PCR reads, gives a single entry per CDR3 protein. The sample shows approximately 500,000 distinct CDR3 sequences, approximately 20% of them seen only once. The V gene's germline CDR1 is DFQATT and CDR2 SNEGSKA (reference sequence). The CDR3 sequence is 12 residues long. V dropped 0 bases and J dropped 6 bases, with 9 bases sitting between them. This same sample was also part of a study on T cells expressing NK-cell markers. In that study: The authors generated TCR beta cDNA through 5'RACE template switching with UMIs. An anti-gamma-delta TCR antibody confined sorting to alpha-beta TCR T cells across several of the experiments. The CD3+CD56-NKG2C+ fraction of a handful of donors was likewise dominated by these clonotypes. Clones of NKG2C+ T cells that had expanded were of unclear HCMV specificity.

This material consisted of CD4+ T cells sorted from PBMCs, taken approximately 13 days after vaccination. The J gene is TRBJ2-7, the V gene TRBV20-1, with D unresolved. The receptor was isolated from a man aged 50-59 years who received an inactivated influenza vaccine. This chain's CDR3 is CSARDPKAEQYF. CDR3 DNA sequence: TGCAGTGCTAGAGATCCGAAGGCCGAGCAGTACTTC.